The T cell receptor beta chain under discussion was sequenced for a study of T-cell memory formation after mild COVID-19. General study findings and limits: Some responding clones appeared in pre-infection memory, suggesting cross-reactive memory joined. Nothing showed for sure that second-wave clones peaking on day 37 were SARS-CoV-2 specific. Largely, contracting CD4+ clones fell within CM and EM, and contracting CD8+ clones within EMRA.

Worth noting for this clonotype: What it binds is not known.

A 5'RACE reaction primed in the constant segment made cDNA libraries of TCR alpha and TCR beta, and these carried sample barcodes and UMIs. Each CDR3 protein is one row after TCRdb ran MiXCR on the 5' RACE reads. The data show 50,000 to 70,000 distinct CDR3 sequences, roughly an eighth seen once. The CDR3 spans 12 residues. V lost 8 bases, J lost 8 bases, and 15 bases lay in between. Germline V CDR1 and CDR2: MNHEY, SVGAGI. The receptor's source is a man younger than 35 who had mild COVID-19 (a few samples of this study predate the infection). Cell type and time point are not known. The sample consisted of PBMCs or a T cell subset sorted from them (not recorded which). The V call is TRBV6-5, the J call TRBJ1-2; tentative D call: TRBD1 (6 bases). The DNA for the CDR3 is TGTGCCAGCGCACAGGGATTAGGCGGCTACACCTTC. Translated, it gives CASAQGLGGYTF.